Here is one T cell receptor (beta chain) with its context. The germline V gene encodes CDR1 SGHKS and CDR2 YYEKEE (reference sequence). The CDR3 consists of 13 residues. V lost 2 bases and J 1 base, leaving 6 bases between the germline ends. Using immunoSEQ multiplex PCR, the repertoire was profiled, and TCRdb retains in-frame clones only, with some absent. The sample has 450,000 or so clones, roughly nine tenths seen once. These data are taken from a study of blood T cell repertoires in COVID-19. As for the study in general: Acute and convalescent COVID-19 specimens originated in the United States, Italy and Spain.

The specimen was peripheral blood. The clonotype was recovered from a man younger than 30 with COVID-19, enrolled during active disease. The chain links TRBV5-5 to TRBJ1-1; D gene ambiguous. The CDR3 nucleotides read TGTGCCAGCAGCTTCGGCGGGAACACTGAAGCTTTCTTT. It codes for CASSFGGNTEAFF.